The 4 T cell receptor beta chains reported below all come from one sample, sequenced in a study of post-analysis software for immune sequencing data. Findings and caveats of the study: Four or five TRBV segments, TRBV5-6, TRBV5-1 and TRBV20-1 among them, were found more frequent in patients than controls.

Unique molecular identifiers were carried by the TCR beta cDNA libraries. TCRdb re-analysed the PCR reads in MiXCR, keeping a single row per CDR3 protein. In the table there are 750,000 to 950,000 distinct CDR3 sequences, around 53% of which are singletons. Their recognized antigens are unknown. The specimen was blood. These receptor sequences come from a girl between 10 and 17 years old with multiple sclerosis.

This clonotype has just a few counts. V gene TRBV4-1 combines with J gene TRBJ2-7; possible D gene TRBD1, 6 bases. Germline V CDR1 and CDR2: MGHRA, YSYEKL. The CDR3 length is 16 residues. Between the trimmed V and J ends, which lost 0 bases and 5 bases, there was a span of 17 bases. The CDR3 loop is CASSQDLPRGFDEQYF. The DNA of the CDR3 is TGCGCCAGCAGCCAAGATCTCCCTAGGGGGTTTGACGAGCAGTACTTC.

The chain joins TRBV5-1 to TRBJ1-1; D is unresolved. The CDR3 runs to 15 residues. CDR1 SGHRS and CDR2 YFSETQ come from the germline V gene. V was clipped by 0 bases and J by 1 base, with 10 bases between them. CDR3 loop: CASSLGLIPNTEAFF. The CDR3 nucleotides are TGCGCCAGCAGCTTGGGCTTGATCCCGAACACTGAAGCTTTCTTT.

V and J are TRBV20-1 and TRBJ2-7; 8 positions match TRBD2. The CDR3 extends over 15 amino acids. The trim removed 6 bases at V and 5 bases at J, leaving 15 bases unmatched. Germline V gives CDR1 DFQATT, CDR2 SNEGSKA (reference sequence). CDR3 DNA: TGCAGTGCCCTAGTTATGCGGGAGGCCGTTAACGAGCAGTACTTC. It codes for CSALVMREAVNEQYF.

The chain employs TRBV9 and TRBJ2-5; 8 bases are shared with TRBD1. This CDR3 has 15 amino acids. V was clipped by 0 bases and J by 2 bases; unmatched bases: 3. The V gene's germline CDR1 is SGDLS and CDR2 YYNGEE. The DNA of the CDR3 is TGTGCCAGCAGCGTAGCAGGGGGCAGGCAAGAGACCCAGTACTTC. This encodes CASSVAGGRQETQYF.